The 13 T cell receptor beta chains below come from one sample, sequenced in a study of blood T cell repertoires in COVID-19. The protocol was immunoSEQ multiplex PCR, while the TCRdb copy is restricted to in-frame clones and leaves out a portion. Of about 87,000 clones detected, about four fifths appear once; the ten largest clones hold 2% to 2.5%. Sequenced: peripheral blood. These receptors originate from a woman in her seventies with acute or convalescent COVID-19.

This clone was picked up one time. The V and J genes are TRBV25-1 and TRBJ1-6, with 9 bases matching TRBD1. There are 14 residues in the CDR3. CDR1 is MGHDK and CDR2 is SYGVNS in the germline V gene. Unmatched junction bases numbered 5, after V lost 4 bases and J lost 10 bases. CDR3 in DNA: TGTGCCAGCAGTGGGGACAGGGTGAAATCACCCCTCCACTTT. Residues: CASSGDRVKSPLHF.

This clone was seen only once. CDR3 sequence (DNA): TGTGCCAGCAGTGGGACAGGGGAAGCTTTCTTT. This encodes CASSGTGEAFF. The chain is built from TRBV3-1 (or the pseudogene TRBV3-2) and TRBJ1-1; TRBD1 matches at 9 bases. Germline V gene data show CDR1 as LGHDT and CDR2 as YNNKEL (reference sequence). The CDR3 is 11 amino acids. With 6 bases clipped from V and 8 bases from J, the junction kept 1 base outside the gene matches.

This chain connects TRBV30 to TRBJ1-3, with D perhaps matching TRBD1 (6 bases). With 3 bases removed from V and 2 bases from J, the gap between germline ends came to 14 bases. The CDR3 consists of 15 residues. Germline values: CDR1 GTSNPN, CDR2 SVGIG (reference sequence). Here the CDR3 DNA reads TGTGCCTGGAGCGGACGGGGGGGCACTGGAAACACCATATATTTT. This codes for CAWSGRGGTGNTIYF.

The chain combines TRBV2 with TRBJ2-1; 9 bases agree with TRBD2. V lost 6 bases and J lost 4; bases outside the gene matches: 10. The germline V gene has CDR1 SNHLY and CDR2 FYNNEI. CDR3 length: 16 amino acids. CDR3 DNA sequence: TGTGCCAGCAGCCCGGGGGGTAGCGGGGGATACAATGAGCAGTTCTTC. This codes for CASSPGGSGGYNEQFF.

This clone was seen once. The J gene is TRBJ1-1, the V gene TRBV6-5; unclear D gene. Germline CDR1 reads MNHEY; CDR2 reads SVGAGI. The V end was cut by 7 bases, the J end by 0 bases, with 9 bases between. This CDR3 contains 13 residues. CDR3 region: CASKSLMNTEAFF. CDR3 in DNA: TGTGCCAGCAAATCACTGATGAACACTGAAGCTTTCTTT.

The rearrangement joins TRBV5-1 to TRBJ2-5; tentative D call: TRBD1 (7 bases). Between the trimmed V and J ends, which lost 5 bases and 4 bases, there was a span of 15 bases. Per germline, CDR1 SGHRS and CDR2 YFSETQ. CDR3 length: 14 amino acids. DNA for the CDR3: TGCGCCAGCAGTGTTAACAGGGGAGGAGAGACCCAGTACTTC. Its translation is CASSVNRGGETQYF.

V usage is TRBV19 and J usage is TRBJ1-1; unclear D gene. Germline CDR1 reads LNHDA; CDR2 reads SQIVND (reference sequence). Trimming stripped 6 bases from V and 1 base from J, with 15 bases between. This CDR3 is 15 amino acids long. CDR3 sequence reads: CASSLVTTGNTEAFF. CDR3 in DNA: TGTGCCAGTAGCCTTGTTACGACGGGGAACACTGAAGCTTTCTTT. Full variable domain (rest looked up from reference TRBV19 and TRBJ1-1): DGGITQSPKYLFRKEGQNVTLSCEQNLNHDAMYWYRQDPGQGLRLIYYSQIVNDFQKGDIAEGYSVSREKKESFPLTVTSAQKNPTAFYLCASSLVTTGNTEAFFGQGTRLTVV.

This clone was observed a single time. The chain carries TRBV4-1 and TRBJ1-5, with D uncertain. V gave up 2 bases and J gave up 3 bases, with 14 bases separating them. Looked up from germline, CDR1 is MGHRA and CDR2 is YSYEKL. CDR3 length: 16 residues. CDR3: CASSQKYVSPNQPQHF. CDR3 sequence (DNA): TGCGCCAGCAGCCAAAAATACGTCAGTCCCAATCAGCCCCAGCATTTT.

The J gene is TRBJ1-4, the V gene TRBV4-2, with a possible D match to TRBD1 (6 bases). The CDR3 length is 15 residues. V lost 1 base to trimming and J lost 3 bases, with 9 bases between them. Germline CDR1 reads LGHNA; CDR2 reads YNFKEQ. The CDR3 loop reads CASSQGGGPNEKLFF. The CDR3 bases are TGTGCCAGCAGCCAAGGGGGGGGGCCTAATGAAAAACTGTTTTTT.

This chain links TRBV7-8 with TRBJ1-6; a possible D gene is TRBD1 (5 bases). V lost 5 bases to trimming and J lost 2 bases, with 10 bases between them. Germline CDR1 and CDR2: SGHVS and FQNEAQ. The CDR3 is 15 residues long. The CDR3 loop reads CASSPGFTYNSPLHF. The CDR3 region has the DNA TGTGCCAGCAGCCCAGGGTTTACCTATAATTCACCCCTCCACTTT.

The chain recombines TRBV30 with TRBJ1-4; tentatively, D is TRBD1 (5 bases). V lost 4 bases, J lost 7 bases, and 13 bases lay in between. The germline V gene has CDR1 GTSNPN and CDR2 SVGIG (reference sequence). The CDR3 covers 13 residues. CDR3 protein: CAWTGTAGEKLFF. The CDR3 DNA sequence: TGTGCCTGGACTGGGACTGCGGGTGAAAAACTGTTTTTT.

The chain recombines TRBV5-4 with TRBJ2-2, with D possibly TRBD2 on 5 matching bases. The germline CDR1 and CDR2 sequences are SGHNT and YYREEE (reference sequence). With 0 bases removed from V and 8 bases from J, the gap between germline ends came to 8 bases. The CDR3 consists of 13 residues. The CDR3 nucleotides read TGTGCCAGCAGCTTGGACGGGGTAGGGGAGCTGTTTTTT. Translated, it gives CASSLDGVGELFF.

The chain couples TRBV11-3 to TRBJ1-3; weak D call: TRBD1 (5 bases). The V gene lost 0 bases and the J gene lost 0 bases, with 9 bases spanning the gap. Per germline, CDR1 SGHNT and CDR2 YENEEA. The CDR3 is 16 residues long. CDR3 bases: TGTGCCAGCAGCTTAGAAGGGGCCCCCTCTGGAAACACCATATATTTT. Residues: CASSLEGAPSGNTIYF.